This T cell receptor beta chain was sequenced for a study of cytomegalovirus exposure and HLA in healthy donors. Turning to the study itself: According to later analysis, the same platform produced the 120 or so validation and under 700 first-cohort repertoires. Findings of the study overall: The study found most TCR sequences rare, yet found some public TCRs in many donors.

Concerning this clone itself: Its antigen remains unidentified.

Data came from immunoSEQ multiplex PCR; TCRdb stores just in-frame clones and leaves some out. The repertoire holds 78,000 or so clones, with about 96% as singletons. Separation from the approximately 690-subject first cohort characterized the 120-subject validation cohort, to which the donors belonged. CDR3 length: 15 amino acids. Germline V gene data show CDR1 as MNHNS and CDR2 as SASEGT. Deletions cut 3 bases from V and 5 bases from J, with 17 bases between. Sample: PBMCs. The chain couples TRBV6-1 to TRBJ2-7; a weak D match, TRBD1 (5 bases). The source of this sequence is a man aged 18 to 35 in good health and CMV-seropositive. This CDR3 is CASSDRQLAQDEQYF. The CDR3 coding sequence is TGTGCCAGCAGTGACCGACAGCTTGCCCAGGACGAGCAGTACTTC.